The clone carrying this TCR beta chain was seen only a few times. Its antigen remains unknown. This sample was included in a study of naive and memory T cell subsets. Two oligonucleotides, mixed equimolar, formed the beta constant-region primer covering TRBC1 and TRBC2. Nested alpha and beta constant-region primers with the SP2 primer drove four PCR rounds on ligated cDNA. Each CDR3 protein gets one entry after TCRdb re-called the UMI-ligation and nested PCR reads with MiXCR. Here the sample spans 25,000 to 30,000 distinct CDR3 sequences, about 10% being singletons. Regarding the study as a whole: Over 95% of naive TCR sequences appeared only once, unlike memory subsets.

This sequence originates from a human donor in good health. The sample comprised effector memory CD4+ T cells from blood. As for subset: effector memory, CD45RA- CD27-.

CDR3 in DNA: TGTGCCAGCAGCTTAAAGCAGGGCTACGAGCAGTACTTC. Protein: CASSLKQGYEQYF. This sequence joins TRBV7-2 and TRBJ2-7, with a tentative D call TRBD1 (5 bases). Trimming removed 2 bases at V and 3 bases at J, with 8 bases between. The CDR3 is 13 amino acids. The germline V gene has CDR1 SGHTA and CDR2 FQGNSA.